This T cell receptor beta chain was sequenced during a study of blood T cell repertoires in COVID-19 (dated by TCRdb to 2018 to 2020). Background for the entire study: Collaborator samples came from the United States, Italy and Spain and covered acute and convalescent phases of COVID-19. The prospective study material was composed of cDNA or gDNA derived from T cells, B-cell-depleted T cells, or PBMCs. Subjects who had been exposed to COVID-19, were actively infected with it, or had recovered from it provided the deeply sampled blood TCRbeta repertoires that made up the dataset. The repertoires were released in a freely available public database intended as a resource for research on the immune response to SARS-CoV-2. The samples were drawn from two sources: the first 160 participants of the ongoing ImmuneRACE study, and 1,000 to 1,500 subjects contributed by 6 global collaborators. Sample metadata almost always included a de-identified subject ID, COVID-19 status, age in years and sex. Where HLA class I and class II types were available, the types were taken from metadata supplied by the sample provider, not from assay-based typing.

The immunoSEQ Assay, a bias-controlled multiplex PCR, was used to amplify TCRbeta CDR3 regions from genomic DNA. The published analysis was carried out like this. The number of nucleated cells in each sample was estimated from the amplification of reference gene primers within the assay. Sequence reads were collapsed and filtered to measure the absolute abundance of every unique TCRbeta CDR3 rearrangement. For each sample, productive Simpson clonality was calculated as the square root of Simpson's diversity index over productive rearrangements. The source is immuneACCESS, and TCRdb retained only in-frame sequences with V and J called. Part of the clones is not carried over; for the studies checked, unresolved V genes explain less than half of this, and the remainder is unexplained. That table furnishes V, J and clone size, whereas the DNA furnished D and trimming. The sample records nearly 50,000 clones, around 87% of which are singletons. Of the sample, about 5% falls within the top ten clones.

The collaborating institutions used their own protocols to collect whole blood in K2EDTA tubes. Collaborator samples were shipped for TCRbeta analysis as frozen whole blood, isolated PBMCs, or DNA extracted from either sample type. What the study reported, not specific to this receptor: The amount of clinical and demographic metadata varied by source and participant and was provided uncurated.

CDR1 and CDR2 are drawn from the germline V gene: SGHRS, YFSETQ. Germline trimming amounts to 1 base on V and 2 bases on J, with 5 as the count of junction bases outside the gene matches. The CDR3 spans 15 residues, from the cysteine through the phenylalanine. The only DNA kept is the CDR3, 45 bases in frame from the first base. For this clone: No antigen is known for it. Base qualities are not at hand, and no much larger clone is one base apart.

This chain is built from TRBV5-1 and TRBJ2-5, and TRBD2 matches 7 of the central bases. The sequence was obtained from a middle-aged man with active COVID-19. The sequencing input was peripheral blood. The CDR3 protein: CASSLSGTTQETQYF. The DNA reads as follows: TGCGCCAGCAGCTTGAGTGGGACTACACAAGAGACCCAGTACTTC.